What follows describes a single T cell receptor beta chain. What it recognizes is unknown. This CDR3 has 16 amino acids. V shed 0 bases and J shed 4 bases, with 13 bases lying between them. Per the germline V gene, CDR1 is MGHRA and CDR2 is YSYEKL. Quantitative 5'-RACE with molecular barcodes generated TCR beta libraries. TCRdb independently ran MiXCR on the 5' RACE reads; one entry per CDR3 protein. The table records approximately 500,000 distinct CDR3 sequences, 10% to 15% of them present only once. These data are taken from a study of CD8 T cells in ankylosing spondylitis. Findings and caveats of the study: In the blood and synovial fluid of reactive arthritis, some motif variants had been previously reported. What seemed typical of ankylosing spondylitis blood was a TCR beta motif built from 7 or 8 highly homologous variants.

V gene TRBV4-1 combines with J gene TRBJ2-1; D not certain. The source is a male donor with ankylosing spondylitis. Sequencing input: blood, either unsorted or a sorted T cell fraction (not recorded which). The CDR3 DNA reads TGCGCCAGCAGCCAAGATCAATCGGCACTTTACAATGAGCAGTTCTTC. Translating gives CASSQDQSALYNEQFF.